A single sample is the source of the 13 T cell receptor beta chains below, sequenced in a study of CD8+CD57+ T cells in acquired aplastic anemia. TCR beta VDJ combinations and CDR3 sequences were profiled from genomic DNA. One entry per CDR3 protein, called by TCRdb with MiXCR from the reads. Of fewer than 200,000 distinct CDR3 sequences in the sample, 70% to 75% are singletons; the top ten hold about 50%. All patients picked for sequencing had shown, by flow cytometry, an expansion of CD8+CD57+ cells. Sequencing used sorted CD4+, CD8+, or CD8+CD57+ T cells (not recorded which) from PBMCs. Every receptor here comes from a human donor with aplastic anemia.

The sample holds a few counts of this clonotype. V gene TRBV29-1 combines with J gene TRBJ2-7, with D possibly being TRBD2 (5 bases). Germline loops: CDR1 SQVTM, CDR2 ANQGSEA. The CDR3 contains 13 residues. V dropped 5 bases and J dropped 0 bases, with 11 bases sitting between them. The CDR3 sequence is CSVRSGSSYEQYF. As DNA, the CDR3 is TGCAGCGTTCGTTCTGGGAGCTCCTACGAGCAGTACTTC.

CDR3 nucleotides: TGTGCCATCAGTGGCGGGACTAGTACTGAGCAGTTCTTC. Protein product: CAISGGTSTEQFF. This rearrangement joins TRBV10-3 to TRBJ2-1; TRBD2 agrees at 8 bases. The CDR3 extends over 13 amino acids. Germline loops: CDR1 ENHRY, CDR2 SYGVKD. Trimming removed 4 bases from V and 9 bases from J; junction bases left unmatched: 5.

Remarks on this clonotype: The germline gene is not matched at one end of the junction; a read error may be the cause. The rearrangement joins TRBV7-3 to TRBJ1-3; D gene uncertain. The CDR3 is 15 residues long. In germline, CDR1 is SGHTA, CDR2 FQGTGA. The CDR3: CASSPFGASENTIYF. CDR3 nucleotides: TGTGCCAGCAGCCCCTTTGGCGCCTCTGAAAACACCATATATTTT.

This clonotype was seen only a few times. This chain joins TRBV12-3 or TRBV12-4 and TRBJ1-5, with 7 bases matching TRBD1. V lost 3 bases to trimming and J lost 7 bases; unmatched junction nucleotides: 6. The CDR3 consists of 14 residues. The CDR3 sequence is CASSLQGGGQPQHF. CDR3 in DNA: TGTGCCAGCAGTTTGCAAGGGGGCGGGCAGCCCCAGCATTTT.

The chain combines TRBV4-1 with TRBJ2-1; 11 bases match TRBD2. The CDR3 loop spans 16 amino acids. V trimming: 5 bases; J trimming: 4 bases; junction bases outside the gene matches: 7. The V gene's germline CDR1 is MGHRA and CDR2 YSYEKL. CDR3: CASSYTGTSGYNEQFF. DNA for the CDR3: TGCGCCAGCAGCTATACCGGGACTAGCGGTTACAATGAGCAGTTCTTC.

In this sample, this clonotype turned up once. This chain connects TRBV7-2 to TRBJ2-5, with D possibly matching TRBD1 (8 bases). CDR1 SGHTA and CDR2 FQGNSA come from the germline V gene. Trimming shortened V by 2 bases and J by 11 bases, and 15 bases separated the two germline ends. CDR3 length: 13 residues. This CDR3 is CASSLQGAREQYF. CDR3 in DNA: TGTGCCAGCAGCTTACAGGGGGCGCGGGAGCAGTACTTC.

On this clonotype: Mismatch with germline at one junction end may stem from a read error. The chain joins TRBV9 to TRBJ1-2; D is perhaps TRBD1 (6 bases). This CDR3 has 13 amino acids. The germline gives CDR1 SGDLS, CDR2 YYNGEE. For the CDR3, the DNA is TGCGCCAGCAGCTCCGGGGGGCCCGACGGCTACACCTTC. It codes for CASSSGGPDGYTF.

The rearrangement joins TRBV7-3 to TRBJ1-5; D may be TRBD1 (5 bases). Trimming left V 2 bases short and J 3 bases short, with 11 bases between. Germline loops: CDR1 SGHTA, CDR2 FQGTGA. The CDR3 is made up of 15 amino acids. CDR3 coding DNA: TGTGCCAGCAGCTTACAGGGCACTAACAATCAGCCCCAGCATTTT. Its translation: CASSLQGTNNQPQHF.

The CDR3 coding sequence is TGCGCCAGCAGCCCGATCGAGGACAATCAGCCCCAGCATTTT. Its protein product is CASSPIEDNQPQHF. The V gene is TRBV4-1, the J gene TRBJ1-5; D remains unclear. V was shortened by 4 bases and J by 3 bases, with 10 bases between the two germline ends. CDR1 and CDR2 (germline): MGHRA, YSYEKL. There are 14 residues in the CDR3.

This clonotype was detected once. The chain employs TRBV7-2 and TRBJ2-3; 9 bases match TRBD2. From germline, CDR1 is SGHTA and CDR2 FQGNSA. Trimming took 6 bases from V and 0 from J; bases not matched to a gene: 7. The CDR3 loop spans 16 amino acids. The CDR3: CASRLVAGGSTDTQYF. The CDR3 DNA follows: TGTGCCAGCAGATTGGTGGCGGGAGGGAGCACAGATACGCAGTATTTT.

This clonotype was recorded many times. The rearrangement links TRBV20-1 to TRBJ2-2; 11 bases map to TRBD2. V lost 3 bases and J lost 3; bases outside the gene matches: 3. Germline V gene lookup returns CDR1 DFQATT and CDR2 SNEGSKA (reference sequence). This CDR3 has 15 residues. This CDR3 reads CSARPLAGDTGELFF. DNA for the CDR3: TGCAGTGCTAGGCCACTAGCGGGAGACACCGGGGAGCTGTTTTTT.

The sample holds many counts of this clonotype. V gene TRBV5-6 combines with J gene TRBJ2-5; D uncertain. Deletions cut 6 bases from V and 5 bases from J, with 14 bases between. This CDR3 has 13 residues. CDR1 SGHDT and CDR2 YYEEEE come from the germline V gene. This CDR3 is CASKPRLVETQYF. The CDR3 coding sequence is TGTGCCAGCAAACCCCGATTAGTGGAGACCCAGTACTTC.

The chain employs TRBV7-8 and TRBJ1-1; D is uncertain. The germline V gene has CDR1 SGHVS and CDR2 FQNEAQ. V lost 3 bases, J lost 4 bases, and 12 bases lay in between. The CDR3 is 14 amino acids. CDR3 in amino acids: CASSFGVGGTEAFF. The CDR3 DNA reads TGTGCCAGCAGCTTCGGCGTGGGTGGCACTGAAGCTTTCTTT.